The sequence of this T cell receptor beta chain was determined in a study of cytomegalovirus exposure and HLA in healthy donors. Overall study context: The 120 validation repertoires, a later analysis reported, used the same platform as the approximately 630 first-cohort repertoires.

Study-wide points: Subsequent analysis revealed that first-cohort TCR clusters tended to co-occur in the 90 to 150 validation repertoires. Usually a TCR sequence was rare, but some public TCRs were found in many donors. High sensitivity and specificity were reportedly achieved when the classifier diagnosed cytomegalovirus status.

Worth noting for this clone: Its matching antigen is unknown.

The protocol was immunoSEQ multiplex PCR, while the TCRdb copy is restricted to in-frame clones and leaves out a portion. In the table there are around 100,000 clones, less than 85% of which are singletons. The V and J ends lost 0 bases and 5 bases respectively, with 11 bases between them. This CDR3 comprises 15 residues. Germline CDR1 is MNHEY and CDR2 is SMNVEV (reference sequence). The source of this sequence is a man aged 18 to 29 in good health and CMV-seropositive. The sample comprised PBMCs. The chain employs TRBV27 and TRBJ2-1; maybe TRBD2 (6 bases). The DNA of the CDR3 is TGTGCCAGCAGTTTATCGATTGGAGGGAACAATGAGCAGTTCTTC. It yields the protein CASSLSIGGNNEQFF.